One and the same sample provided the 9 T cell receptor beta chains below, sequenced in a study of cytomegalovirus exposure and HLA in healthy donors. Primers for the PCR totalled 60 Vbeta and 13 Jbeta. Clones were read by immunoSEQ multiplex PCR, and TCRdb kept only the in-frame ones, dropping some. The sample includes fewer than 150,000 clones, about 73% seen only once; the top ten take 8% to 8.5%. The sequenced sample consisted of PBMCs. The origin of the receptors is a woman between 40 and 55 years old in good health and CMV-seropositive.

This chain links TRBV5-1 with TRBJ1-1; D is uncertain. V dropped 3 bases and J dropped 5 bases, with 11 bases sitting between them. The germline V gene has CDR1 SGHRS and CDR2 YFSETQ. The CDR3 has 13 residues. The chain's CDR3 is CASSSGLSTEAFF. The CDR3 DNA follows: TGCGCCAGCAGCTCGGGATTGAGTACTGAAGCTTTCTTT.

The chain combines TRBV5-4 with TRBJ1-2, with no clear D. The CDR3 consists of 17 residues. Germline V CDR1 and CDR2: SGHNT, YYREEE (reference sequence). The germline V and J ends were trimmed by 0 bases and 3 bases, with 18 bases remaining between them. CDR3 sequence (DNA): TGTGCCAGCAGCTTGGTTGGCGGAGGGAAAATCGACTATGGCTACACCTTC. Amino acids: CASSLVGGGKIDYGYTF. Together with reference TRBV5-4 and TRBJ1-2, the CDR3 gives the full variable domain: ETGVTQSPTHLIKTRGQQVTLRCSSQSGHNTVSWYQQALGQGPQFIFQYYREEENGRGNFPPRFSGLQFPNYSSELNVNALELDDSALYLCASSLVGGGKIDYGYTFGSGTRLTVV.

J is TRBJ1-4 and V is TRBV10-3; the D gene is possibly TRBD1 (6 bases). The CDR3 is 13 amino acids. V was trimmed by 3 bases and J by 7 bases, leaving 9 bases between them. Germline V gene sequence: CDR1 ENHRY, CDR2 SYGVKD. The CDR3 loop is CAISDQGREKLFF. CDR3 in DNA: TGTGCCATCAGTGACCAGGGGCGTGAAAAACTGTTTTTT.

The chain uses TRBV9 and TRBJ1-2; TRBD1 matches at 12 bases. J lost 6 bases, V lost 4 bases, and 10 bases had no gene match. The CDR3 has 16 amino acids. The germline V gene encodes CDR1 SGDLS and CDR2 YYNGEE. The CDR3 sequence: CASSPRGTGGPHGYTF. Written as DNA, the CDR3 is TGTGCCAGCAGCCCGCGGGGGACAGGGGGCCCACATGGCTACACCTTC.

The gene calls are TRBV4-3 and TRBJ1-1; D remains unclear. The CDR3 is 15 amino acids. The V gene lost 4 bases and the J gene lost 8 bases, with 20 bases spanning the gap. Germline V gene sequence: CDR1 LGHNA, CDR2 YSLEER. CDR3 region: CASSLSLSSRSEAFF. CDR3 nucleotide sequence: TGCGCCAGCAGCCTCTCACTCTCTTCCAGGTCGGAAGCTTTCTTT.

This clone appeared once. The chain employs TRBV4-1 and TRBJ2-5, with 10 positions matching TRBD1. The length of the CDR3 is 16 residues. Per germline, CDR1 MGHRA and CDR2 YSYEKL. The V and J ends lost 3 bases and 5 bases, in that order; junction bases with no gene match: 9. The CDR3 region has the DNA TGCGCCAGCAGCCAGACAGGGGGCGGTGCGAGGGAGACCCAGTACTTC. Its translation is CASSQTGGGARETQYF.

This clone was counted only a few times. The V gene is TRBV5-6, the J gene TRBJ1-2, with TRBD1 matching over 10 bases. CDR3 length: 14 amino acids. The trim removed 0 bases at V and 8 bases at J, leaving 4 bases unmatched. From germline, CDR1 is SGHDT and CDR2 YYEEEE. CDR3 nucleotides: TGTGCCAGCAGCTTGGGCGGGACAGGGGCCGGCTACACCTTC. Protein: CASSLGGTGAGYTF.

V usage is TRBV15 and J usage is TRBJ1-1; D ambiguous. The CDR3 consists of 14 residues. Germline CDR1 reads LNHNV; CDR2 reads YYDKDF (reference sequence). Deletions cut 0 bases from V and 4 bases from J, with 9 bases between. CDR3 sequence: CATSREGPGTEAFF. The CDR3 coding sequence is TGTGCCACCAGCAGAGAGGGCCCCGGCACTGAAGCTTTCTTT.

This clone appeared once. The gene calls are TRBV4-1 and TRBJ1-1; the match to TRBD1 covers 9 bases. Per germline, CDR1 MGHRA and CDR2 YSYEKL. The CDR3 covers 13 residues. V was clipped by 10 bases and J by 5 bases; unmatched bases: 8. Here the CDR3 reads CATTGQGQTEAFF. The CDR3 nucleotides read TGCGCCACTACGGGACAGGGTCAAACTGAAGCTTTCTTT.